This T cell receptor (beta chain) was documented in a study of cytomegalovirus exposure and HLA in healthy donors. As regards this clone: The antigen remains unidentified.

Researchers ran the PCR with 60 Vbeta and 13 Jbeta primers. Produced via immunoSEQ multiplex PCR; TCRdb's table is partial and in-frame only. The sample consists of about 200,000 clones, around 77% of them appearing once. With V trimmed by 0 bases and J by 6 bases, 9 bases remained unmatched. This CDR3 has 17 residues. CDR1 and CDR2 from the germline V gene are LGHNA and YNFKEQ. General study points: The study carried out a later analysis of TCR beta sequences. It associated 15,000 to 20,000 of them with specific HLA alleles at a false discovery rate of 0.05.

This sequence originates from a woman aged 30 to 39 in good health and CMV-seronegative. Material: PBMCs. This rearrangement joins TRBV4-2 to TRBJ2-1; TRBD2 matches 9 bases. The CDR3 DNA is TGTGCCAGCAGCCAAGAACCGGCGGGAGGGCCGGTCAATGAGCAGTTCTTC. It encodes CASSQEPAGGPVNEQFF.